This TCR beta chain was documented in a study of blood T cell repertoires in COVID-19. For the study at large: Spain, Italy and the United States supplied samples that represented acute and convalescent COVID-19.

CDR3 size: 14 residues. The V gene lost 0 bases and the J gene lost 4 bases, with 8 bases spanning the gap. Germline V lookup: CDR1 MDHEN, CDR2 SYDVKM. In the original processing: Cell counts per sample came from amplifying reference gene primers. Method: immunoSEQ multiplex PCR; TCRdb's copy keeps in-frame clones and lacks some. The V and J calls and clone size were taken over from that table, and D and trimming were inferred from the DNA. The repertoire holds 270,000 or so clones, with approximately 91% as singletons. Recruitment covered about two dozen US areas and drew participants whose ages spanned about 18 to 90 years. In assigning cohorts, the study relied on participant-reported clinical history.

The TCR was taken from a woman aged 35 to 49 with acute COVID-19. V usage is TRBV28 and J usage is TRBJ2-3; D might be TRBD1 (6 bases). The sequencing input was PBMCs or T cells enriched from blood (not recorded which). The CDR3 region has the DNA TGTGCCAGCAGTTTATGGGGGGCCGCAGATACGCAGTATTTT. It is translated as CASSLWGAADTQYF.